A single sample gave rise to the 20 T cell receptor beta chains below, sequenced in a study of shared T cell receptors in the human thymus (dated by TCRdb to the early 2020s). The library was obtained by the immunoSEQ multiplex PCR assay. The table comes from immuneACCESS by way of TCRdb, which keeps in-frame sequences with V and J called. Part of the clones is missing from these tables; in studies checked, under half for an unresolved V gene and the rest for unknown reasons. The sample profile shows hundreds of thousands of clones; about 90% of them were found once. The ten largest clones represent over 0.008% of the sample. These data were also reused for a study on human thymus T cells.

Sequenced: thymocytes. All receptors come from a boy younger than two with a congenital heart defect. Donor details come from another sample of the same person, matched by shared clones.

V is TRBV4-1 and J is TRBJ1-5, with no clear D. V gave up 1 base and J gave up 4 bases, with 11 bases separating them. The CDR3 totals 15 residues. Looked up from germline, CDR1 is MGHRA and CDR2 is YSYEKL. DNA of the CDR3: TGCGCCAGCAGCCAAGGGAGTGGCGTGAATCAGCCCCAGCATTTT. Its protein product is CASSQGSGVNQPQHF.

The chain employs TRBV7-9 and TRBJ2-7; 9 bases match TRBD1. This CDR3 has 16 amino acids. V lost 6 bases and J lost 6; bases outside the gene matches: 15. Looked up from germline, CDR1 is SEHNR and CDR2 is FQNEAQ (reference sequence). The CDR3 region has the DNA TGTGCCAGCAGTCCCCGAAGTAGGGGACAGGGAGGCGAGCAGTACTTC. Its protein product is CASSPRSRGQGGEQYF.

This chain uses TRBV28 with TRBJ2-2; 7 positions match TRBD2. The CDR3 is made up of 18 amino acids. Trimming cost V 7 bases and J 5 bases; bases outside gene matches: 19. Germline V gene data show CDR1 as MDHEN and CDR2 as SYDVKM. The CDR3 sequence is CASTLYGRGLFYTGELFF. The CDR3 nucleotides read TGTGCCAGCACCCTTTATGGCCGGGGACTATTTTATACCGGGGAGCTGTTTTTT.

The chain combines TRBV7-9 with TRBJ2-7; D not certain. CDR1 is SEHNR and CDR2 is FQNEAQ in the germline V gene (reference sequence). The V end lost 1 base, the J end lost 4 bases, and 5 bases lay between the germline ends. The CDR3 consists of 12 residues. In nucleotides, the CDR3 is TGTGCCAGCAGCTTAGAAGCTTACGAGCAGTACTTC. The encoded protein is CASSLEAYEQYF.

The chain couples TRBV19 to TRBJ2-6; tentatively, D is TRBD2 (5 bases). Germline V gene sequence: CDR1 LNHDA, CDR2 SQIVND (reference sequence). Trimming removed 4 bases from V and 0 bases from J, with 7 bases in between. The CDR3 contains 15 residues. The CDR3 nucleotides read TGTGCCAGTAGTACGGGGTTCTCTGGGGCCAACGTCCTGACTTTC. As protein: CASSTGFSGANVLTF.

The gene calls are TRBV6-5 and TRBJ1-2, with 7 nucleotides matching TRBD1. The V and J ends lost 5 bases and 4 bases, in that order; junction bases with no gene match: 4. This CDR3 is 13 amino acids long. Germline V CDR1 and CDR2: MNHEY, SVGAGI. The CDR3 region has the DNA TGTGCCAGCAGTCGGACAGGCTCCTATGGCTACACCTTC. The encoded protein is CASSRTGSYGYTF.

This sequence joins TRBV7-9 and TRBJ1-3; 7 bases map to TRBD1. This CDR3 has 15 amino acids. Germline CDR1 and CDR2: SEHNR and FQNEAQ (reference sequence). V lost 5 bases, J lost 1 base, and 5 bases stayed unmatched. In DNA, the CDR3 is TGTGCCAGCAGCAAAGAGGGGGCATCTGGAAACACCATATATTTT. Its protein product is CASSKEGASGNTIYF. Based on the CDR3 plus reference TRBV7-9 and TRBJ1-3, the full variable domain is DTGVSQNPRHKITKRGQNVTFRCDPISEHNRLYWYRQTLGQGPEFLTYFQNEAQLEKSRLLSDRFSAERPKGSFSTLEIQRTEQGDSAMYLCASSKEGASGNTIYFGEGSWLTVV.

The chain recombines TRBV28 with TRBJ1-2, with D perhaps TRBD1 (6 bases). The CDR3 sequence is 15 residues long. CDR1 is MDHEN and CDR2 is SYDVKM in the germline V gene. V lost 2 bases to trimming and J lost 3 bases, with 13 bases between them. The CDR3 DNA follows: TGTGCCAGCAGTTTAGTCGGGGGGCGAGACTATGGCTACACCTTC. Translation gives CASSLVGGRDYGYTF.

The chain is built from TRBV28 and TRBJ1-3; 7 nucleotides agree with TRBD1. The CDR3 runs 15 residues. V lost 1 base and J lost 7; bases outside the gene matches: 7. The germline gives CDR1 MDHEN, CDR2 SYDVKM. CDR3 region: CASSLFGQAGNTIYF. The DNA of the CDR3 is TGTGCCAGCAGTTTATTCGGACAGGCGGGGAACACCATATATTTT.

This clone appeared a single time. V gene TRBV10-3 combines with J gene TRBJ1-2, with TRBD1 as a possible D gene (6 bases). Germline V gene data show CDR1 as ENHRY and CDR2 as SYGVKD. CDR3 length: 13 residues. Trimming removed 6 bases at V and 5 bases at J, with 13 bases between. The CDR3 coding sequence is TGTGCCATCAGGAAAGACAGGTGGTATGGCTACACCTTC. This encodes CAIRKDRWYGYTF.

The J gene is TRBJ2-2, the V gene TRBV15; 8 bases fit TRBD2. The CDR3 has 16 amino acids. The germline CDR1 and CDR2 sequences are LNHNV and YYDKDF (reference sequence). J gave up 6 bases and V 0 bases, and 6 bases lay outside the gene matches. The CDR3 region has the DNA TGTGCCACCAGCAGAGATCGGGAGGGGTATGCCGGGGAGCTGTTTTTT. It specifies CATSRDREGYAGELFF.

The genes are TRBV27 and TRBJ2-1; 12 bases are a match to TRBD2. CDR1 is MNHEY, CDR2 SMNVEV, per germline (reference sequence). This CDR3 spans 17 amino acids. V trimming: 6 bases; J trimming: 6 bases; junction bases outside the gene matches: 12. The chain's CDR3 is CASSFGLAGRTGNEQFF. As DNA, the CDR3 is TGTGCCAGCAGCTTTGGACTAGCGGGGCGAACTGGCAATGAGCAGTTCTTC.

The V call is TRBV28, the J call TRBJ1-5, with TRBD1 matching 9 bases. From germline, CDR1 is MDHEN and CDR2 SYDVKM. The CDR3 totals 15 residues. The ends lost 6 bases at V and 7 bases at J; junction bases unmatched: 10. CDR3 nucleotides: TGTGCCAGCAGCAGGGGACAGGGCGTCCGGCAGCCCCAGCATTTT. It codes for CASSRGQGVRQPQHF. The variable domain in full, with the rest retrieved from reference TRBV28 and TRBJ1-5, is DVKVTQSSRYLVKRTGEKVFLECVQDMDHENMFWYRQDPGLGLRLIYFSYDVKMKEKGDIPEGYSVSREKKERFSLILESASTNQTSMYLCASSRGQGVRQPQHFGDGTRLSIL.

The CDR3 protein is CASSHSGLAGVDEQFF. Written as DNA, the CDR3 is TGCGCCAGCAGCCATTCCGGACTAGCGGGAGTCGATGAGCAGTTCTTC. The V call is TRBV4-1, the J call TRBJ2-1; 13 bases are shared with TRBD2. The V gene's germline CDR1 is MGHRA and CDR2 YSYEKL. After removal of 3 bases from V and 8 bases from J, the junction contained 7 bases not matched to a gene. The CDR3 runs 16 residues.

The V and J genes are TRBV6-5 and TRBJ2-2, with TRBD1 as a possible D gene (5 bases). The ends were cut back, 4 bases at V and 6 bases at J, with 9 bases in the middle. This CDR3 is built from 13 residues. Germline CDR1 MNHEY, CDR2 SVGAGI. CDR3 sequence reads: CASSSRVPGELFF. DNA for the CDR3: TGTGCCAGCAGTTCCAGGGTGCCCGGGGAGCTGTTTTTT.

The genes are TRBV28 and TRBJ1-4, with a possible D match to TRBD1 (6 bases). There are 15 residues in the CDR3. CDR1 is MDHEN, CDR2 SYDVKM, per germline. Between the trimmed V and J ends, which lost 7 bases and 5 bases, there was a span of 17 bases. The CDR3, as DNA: TGTGCCAGCAAGGGCCGGGACACAGTAAATGAAAAACTGTTTTTT. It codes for CASKGRDTVNEKLFF.

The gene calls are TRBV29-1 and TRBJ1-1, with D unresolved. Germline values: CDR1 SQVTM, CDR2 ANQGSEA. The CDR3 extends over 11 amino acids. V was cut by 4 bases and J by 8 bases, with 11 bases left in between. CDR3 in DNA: TGCAGCGTTGTTGGGAGTCGAGAAGCTTTCTTT. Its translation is CSVVGSREAFF.

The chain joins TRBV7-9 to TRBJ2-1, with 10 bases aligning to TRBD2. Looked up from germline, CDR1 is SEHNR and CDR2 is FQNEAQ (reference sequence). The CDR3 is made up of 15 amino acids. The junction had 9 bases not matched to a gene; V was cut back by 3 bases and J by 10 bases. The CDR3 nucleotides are TGTGCCAGCAGCTTCTCAGGGTCTAGCGGGGGAGAGCAGTTCTTC. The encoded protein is CASSFSGSSGGEQFF.

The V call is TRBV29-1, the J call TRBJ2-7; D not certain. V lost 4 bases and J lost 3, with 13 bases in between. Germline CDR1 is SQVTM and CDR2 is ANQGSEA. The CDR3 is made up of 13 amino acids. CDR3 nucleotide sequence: TGCAGCGTTGCTAAGAACACTAACTACGAGCAGTACTTC. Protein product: CSVAKNTNYEQYF.

DNA for the CDR3: TGCGCCAGCAGTTGTCTAGCGGGGGTGGCAGATACGCAGTATTTT. It is translated as CASSCLAGVADTQYF. The gene calls are TRBV5-1 and TRBJ2-3, with TRBD2 matching over 10 bases. The length of the CDR3 is 15 residues. The V and J ends lost 5 bases and 4 bases, in that order; junction bases with no gene match: 7. Germline V lookup: CDR1 SGHRS, CDR2 YFSETQ.